A selection of T cell receptor beta chains follows, all from one sample in a study of vaccination and CD4 T cells after COVID-19. These receptors lack a known antigen. Each CDR3 protein is one row after TCRdb ran MiXCR on the PCR reads. The sample has approximately 18,000 distinct CDR3 sequences, 56% seen once; the top ten hold approximately 9%. Sequencing was done on a sample of CD4+ T cells from blood, cultured in vitro. These receptors all come from a human donor who had recovered from COVID-19. Each CDR3 is given with its conserved first and last residue. D genes are given only for firm matches. Where a row states a size, it is once, few, many or the class of an expanded clone; other rows omit it.

V gene: TRBV7-6; J gene: TRBJ2-3; clone size: .; D gene: TRBD1; CDR3 protein: CASSMGTGADTQYF; CDR3 DNA: TGTGCCAGCAGCATGGGGACAGGGGCCGATACGCAGTATTTT
V gene: TRBV25-1; J gene: TRBJ1-2; clone size: .; D gene: .; CDR3 protein: CASSHLGEVGDNYGYTF; CDR3 DNA: TGTGCCAGCAGCCACTTGGGGGAGGTCGGGGATAACTATGGCTACACCTTC
V gene: TRBV10-3; J gene: TRBJ2-1; clone size: .; D gene: .; CDR3 protein: CAISESEQGASRGGQFF; CDR3 DNA: TGTGCCATCAGTGAGTCGGAGCAGGGAGCTAGCAGGGGTGGGCAGTTCTTC
V gene: TRBV7-3; J gene: TRBJ2-5; clone size: .; D gene: .; CDR3 protein: CASSRTTGAGGETQYF; CDR3 DNA: TGTGCCAGCAGCCGGACTACAGGGGCCGGGGGAGAGACCCAGTACTTC
V gene: TRBV11-2; J gene: TRBJ1-2; clone size: few; D gene: .; CDR3 protein: CASSLTEGGAGYTF; CDR3 DNA: TGTGCCAGCAGCTTGACAGAGGGAGGGGCTGGCTACACCTTC
V gene: TRBV6-1; J gene: TRBJ2-7; clone size: .; D gene: TRBD2; CDR3 protein: CASRGLAGAEQYF; CDR3 DNA: TGTGCCAGCAGGGGACTAGCGGGAGCCGAGCAGTACTTC
V gene: TRBV20-1; J gene: TRBJ1-5; clone size: .; D gene: TRBD1; CDR3 protein: CSAGTGKGQPQHF; CDR3 DNA: TGCAGTGCTGGGACAGGAAAAGGGCAGCCCCAGCATTTT
V gene: TRBV7-3; J gene: TRBJ2-2; clone size: .; D gene: TRBD2; CDR3 protein: CASSLGLAGELFF; CDR3 DNA: TGTGCCAGCAGCTTAGGACTAGCCGGGGAGCTGTTTTTT
V gene: TRBV20-1; J gene: TRBJ2-3; clone size: few; D gene: TRBD2; CDR3 protein: CSSSGSTDTQYF; CDR3 DNA: TGCAGTTCTAGCGGTAGCACAGATACGCAGTATTTT
V gene: TRBV6-1; J gene: TRBJ1-5; clone size: few; D gene: .; CDR3 protein: CASNSRFGVGNQPQHF; CDR3 DNA: TGTGCCAGCAACTCCCGCTTCGGGGTTGGCAATCAGCCCCAGCATTTT
V gene: TRBV4-2; J gene: TRBJ2-4; clone size: .; D gene: .; CDR3 protein: CASSPHKLGAKNIQYF; CDR3 DNA: TGTGCCAGCAGCCCCCACAAGCTAGGGGCCAAAAACATTCAGTACTTC
V gene: TRBV2; J gene: TRBJ1-1; clone size: .; D gene: .; CDR3 protein: CASSEGPRTEAFF; CDR3 DNA: TGTGCCAGCAGTGAAGGGCCGCGCACTGAAGCTTTCTTT
V gene: TRBV4-2; J gene: TRBJ2-5; clone size: .; D gene: .; CDR3 protein: CASSQGGFQETQYF; CDR3 DNA: TGTGCCAGCAGCCAAGGCGGGTTCCAAGAGACCCAGTACTTC
V gene: TRBV20-1; J gene: TRBJ2-7; clone size: .; D gene: TRBD2; CDR3 protein: CSVNPAGRETYEQYF; CDR3 DNA: TGCAGTGTTAATCCCGCGGGGAGGGAAACCTACGAGCAGTACTTC
V gene: TRBV20-1; J gene: TRBJ1-2; clone size: few; D gene: TRBD1; CDR3 protein: CTKRQGKGYTF; CDR3 DNA: TGCACAAAGCGACAGGGCAAGGGCTACACCTTC
V gene: TRBV12-3/TRBV12-4; J gene: TRBJ2-7; clone size: .; D gene: .; CDR3 protein: CASSPPMGGSSYEQYF; CDR3 DNA: TGTGCCAGCAGTCCCCCGATGGGGGGTAGCTCCTACGAGCAGTACTTC
V gene: TRBV18; J gene: TRBJ2-7; clone size: .; D gene: .; CDR3 protein: CASSQRARSYEQYF; CDR3 DNA: TGTGCCAGCTCACAGAGGGCCCGCTCCTACGAGCAGTACTTC
V gene: TRBV20-1; J gene: TRBJ2-3; clone size: .; D gene: .; CDR3 protein: CSARNIRLVTDTQYF; CDR3 DNA: TGCAGTGCTAGGAATATTAGACTAGTCACAGATACGCAGTATTTT
V gene: TRBV30; J gene: TRBJ2-7; clone size: .; D gene: TRBD1; CDR3 protein: CAWERQGEVQYF; CDR3 DNA: TGTGCCTGGGAAAGACAGGGGGAGGTGCAGTACTTC
V gene: TRBV27; J gene: TRBJ2-1; clone size: few; D gene: .; CDR3 protein: CASSFGTSNEQFF; CDR3 DNA: TGTGCCAGCAGCTTCGGGACAAGCAATGAGCAGTTCTTC
V gene: TRBV4-1; J gene: TRBJ2-3; clone size: .; D gene: TRBD1; CDR3 protein: CASSQGPLSRGRRDTQYF; CDR3 DNA: TGCGCCAGCAGCCAAGGGCCCCTGTCCAGGGGGCGTAGGGATACGCAGTATTTT
V gene: TRBV30; J gene: TRBJ1-1; clone size: .; D gene: TRBD1; CDR3 protein: CAWSPARTGWTEAFF; CDR3 DNA: TGTGCCTGGAGCCCCGCCCGGACAGGGTGGACTGAAGCTTTCTTT
V gene: TRBV24-1; J gene: TRBJ1-2; clone size: .; D gene: .; CDR3 protein: CATSDPQGNYGYTF; CDR3 DNA: TGTGCCACCAGTGACCCACAGGGAAACTATGGCTACACCTTC
V gene: TRBV27; J gene: TRBJ1-5; clone size: .; D gene: .; CDR3 protein: CASSIQENQPQHF; CDR3 DNA: TGTGCCAGCAGTATACAGGAAAATCAGCCCCAGCATTTT
V gene: TRBV7-2; J gene: TRBJ2-3; clone size: .; D gene: TRBD2; CDR3 protein: CASSLETSGSPTDTQYF; CDR3 DNA: TGTGCCAGCAGCTTAGAGACTAGCGGGAGTCCCACAGATACGCAGTATTTT
V gene: TRBV20-1; J gene: TRBJ2-2; clone size: .; D gene: .; CDR3 protein: CSARDPGGAGELFF; CDR3 DNA: TGCAGTGCTAGAGATCCGGGGGGCGCCGGGGAGCTGTTTTTT
V gene: TRBV12-3/TRBV12-4; J gene: TRBJ1-1; clone size: .; D gene: .; CDR3 protein: CASRLTVRYTEAFF; CDR3 DNA: TGTGCCAGCAGGTTAACAGTACGCTACACTGAAGCTTTCTTT
V gene: TRBV6-2/TRBV6-3; J gene: TRBJ2-1; clone size: .; D gene: TRBD2; CDR3 protein: CASRLGEGRLSYNEQFF; CDR3 DNA: TGTGCCAGCAGATTAGGGGAGGGCCGTCTCTCCTACAATGAGCAGTTCTTC
V gene: TRBV16; J gene: TRBJ1-3; clone size: .; D gene: .; CDR3 protein: CASSQEANTIYF; CDR3 DNA: TGTGCCAGCAGCCAGGAGGCAAACACCATATATTTT
V gene: TRBV20-1; J gene: TRBJ2-5; clone size: few; D gene: TRBD2; CDR3 protein: CSAVSGAETQYF; CDR3 DNA: TGCAGTGCCGTTAGCGGGGCAGAGACCCAGTACTTC
V gene: TRBV5-1; J gene: TRBJ1-2; clone size: .; D gene: TRBD1; CDR3 protein: CASSSGERDRRYYGYTF; CDR3 DNA: TGCGCCAGCAGCTCAGGGGAACGGGACAGGAGATACTATGGCTACACCTTC
V gene: TRBV12-3/TRBV12-4; J gene: TRBJ1-6; clone size: .; D gene: .; CDR3 protein: CASSLGLSPLHF; CDR3 DNA: TGTGCCAGCAGTTTAGGGCTCTCACCCCTCCACTTT
V gene: TRBV28; J gene: TRBJ1-6; clone size: .; D gene: .; CDR3 protein: CASSLQGRRFSPLHF; CDR3 DNA: TGTGCCAGCAGTTTACAGGGGCGTAGGTTCTCACCCCTCCACTTT
V gene: TRBV19; J gene: TRBJ1-2; clone size: .; D gene: .; CDR3 protein: CASREGVSYGYTF; CDR3 DNA: TGTGCCAGTAGAGAGGGGGTTAGCTATGGCTACACCTTC
V gene: TRBV6-1; J gene: TRBJ2-5; clone size: .; D gene: TRBD2; CDR3 protein: CASRRGGRLQETQYF; CDR3 DNA: TGTGCCAGCCGTAGGGGAGGGCGACTCCAAGAGACCCAGTACTTC
V gene: TRBV28; J gene: TRBJ2-3; clone size: .; D gene: .; CDR3 protein: CASTSTDTQYF; CDR3 DNA: TGTGCCAGCACCTCAACAGATACGCAGTATTTT
V gene: TRBV5-1; J gene: TRBJ2-3; clone size: .; D gene: .; CDR3 protein: CASSLGLAPTDTQYF; CDR3 DNA: TGCGCCAGCAGCTTGGGTTTAGCTCCCACAGATACGCAGTATTTT
V gene: TRBV7-9; J gene: TRBJ1-2; clone size: few; D gene: TRBD1; CDR3 protein: CASSLVGQGSDGYTF; CDR3 DNA: TGTGCCAGCAGCTTAGTGGGACAGGGGTCGGATGGCTACACCTTC
V gene: TRBV6-2/TRBV6-3; J gene: TRBJ1-1; clone size: .; D gene: .; CDR3 protein: CASSQGRGWNTEAFF; CDR3 DNA: TGTGCCAGCAGTCAAGGGAGGGGTTGGAACACTGAAGCTTTCTTT
V gene: TRBV27; J gene: TRBJ2-2; clone size: few; D gene: TRBD1; CDR3 protein: CASSLQGAGELFF; CDR3 DNA: TGTGCCAGCAGTTTACAGGGGGCCGGGGAGCTGTTTTTT
V gene: TRBV5-4; J gene: TRBJ1-2; clone size: few; D gene: .; CDR3 protein: CASSLIGGWNYGYTF; CDR3 DNA: TGTGCCAGCAGCTTGATCGGGGGCTGGAACTATGGCTACACCTTC
V gene: TRBV11-2; J gene: TRBJ2-4; clone size: few; D gene: TRBD1; CDR3 protein: CASSPDRTIQYF; CDR3 DNA: TGTGCCAGCAGCCCGGACAGGACCATTCAGTACTTC
V gene: TRBV20-1; J gene: TRBJ2-1; clone size: .; D gene: TRBD2; CDR3 protein: CSAFGLAGTYNEQFF; CDR3 DNA: TGCAGTGCTTTTGGACTAGCGGGAACCTACAATGAGCAGTTCTTC
V gene: TRBV20-1; J gene: TRBJ1-1; clone size: .; D gene: .; CDR3 protein: CSARWGRTEAFF; CDR3 DNA: TGCAGTGCTAGGTGGGGCAGAACTGAAGCTTTCTTT
V gene: TRBV9; J gene: TRBJ2-5; clone size: .; D gene: .; CDR3 protein: CASSVEGGPRTQYF; CDR3 DNA: TGTGCCAGCAGCGTAGAGGGCGGCCCTCGGACCCAGTACTTC
V gene: TRBV2; J gene: TRBJ2-7; clone size: .; D gene: TRBD1; CDR3 protein: CASSGQGLREQYF; CDR3 DNA: TGTGCCAGCAGCGGACAGGGCCTGCGCGAGCAGTACTTC
V gene: TRBV2; J gene: TRBJ1-1; clone size: .; D gene: .; CDR3 protein: CASSEQGIGNTEAFF; CDR3 DNA: TGTGCCAGCAGTGAACAGGGGATAGGGAACACTGAAGCTTTCTTT
V gene: TRBV30; J gene: TRBJ2-3; clone size: .; D gene: .; CDR3 protein: CAWSDGTGIPTDTQYF; CDR3 DNA: TGTGCCTGGAGTGACGGAACAGGGATCCCCACAGATACGCAGTATTTT
V gene: TRBV4-1; J gene: TRBJ1-4; clone size: .; D gene: .; CDR3 protein: CASSPRALNEKLFF; CDR3 DNA: TGCGCCAGCAGCCCCAGGGCCCTTAATGAAAAACTGTTTTTT
V gene: TRBV28; J gene: TRBJ1-5; clone size: .; D gene: .; CDR3 protein: CASSLSGLGNQPQHF; CDR3 DNA: TGTGCCAGCAGTTTGTCTGGGTTGGGCAATCAGCCCCAGCATTTT
V gene: TRBV6-2/TRBV6-3; J gene: TRBJ1-4; clone size: .; D gene: .; CDR3 protein: CASAEWGLREKLFF; CDR3 DNA: TGTGCCAGCGCGGAATGGGGCCTGAGAGAAAAACTGTTTTTT
V gene: TRBV7-9; J gene: TRBJ1-1; clone size: .; D gene: .; CDR3 protein: CASSLGAGTNTEAFF; CDR3 DNA: TGTGCCAGCAGCTTAGGTGCAGGGACGAACACTGAAGCTTTCTTT